A selection of T cell receptor beta chains follows, all from one sample in a study of cytomegalovirus exposure and HLA in healthy donors. Sequencing was performed with immunoSEQ multiplex PCR; in TCRdb, only in-frame clones are kept and a portion is missing. Among 99,000 or so clones listed, around 80% were seen once. The sample comprised PBMCs. Receptors were obtained from a man in his 60s in good health and CMV-seropositive. The CDR3 runs from the conserved cysteine through the conserved F or W. The D gene is left open where the match is weak. Clone size is given for some rows only: seen once, a few or many times, or a class if the clone is expanded.

TRBJ2-5	.	TRBD1	TRBV5-1	TGCGCCAGCAGCTTACAGGGGAAAACCTCCCAAGAGACCCAGTACTTC	CASSLQGKTSQETQYF
TRBJ2-3	once	TRBD2	TRBV9	TGTGCCAGCAGCGCCCGAGGTACTTTAGCGGGGGGAGCAGATACGCAGTATTTT	CASSARGTLAGGADTQYF
TRBJ2-5	.	TRBD2	TRBV12-5	TGTGCTAGTGGTTGGGGGGGATCCCAAGAGACCCAGTACTTC	CASGWGGSQETQYF
TRBJ2-5	.	.	TRBV29-1	TGCAGCGTTGAATGGGACTCACAAGAGACCCAGTACTTC	CSVEWDSQETQYF
TRBJ1-1	.	.	TRBV19	TGTGCCAGTAAAACAGGGTGGAACACTGAAGCTTTCTTT	CASKTGWNTEAFF
TRBJ1-3	few	.	TRBV15	TGTGCCACCAGCCCCCGGGGGAAATCTGGAAACACCATATATTTT	CATSPRGKSGNTIYF
TRBJ2-7	.	TRBD1	TRBV5-6	TGTGCCAGCAGCGGGGTGGGACAGGGCTACGAGCAGTACTTC	CASSGVGQGYEQYF
TRBJ2-7	.	.	TRBV18	TGTGCCAGCTCACCACAGCCGGAAAACAGGACAGCCTTCTACGAGCAGTACTTC	CASSPQPENRTAFYEQYF
TRBJ2-7	.	.	TRBV14	TGTGCCAGCAGCCAAGATTTCGCCCGGGGATCCTACGAGCAGTACTTC	CASSQDFARGSYEQYF
TRBJ2-1	.	.	TRBV27	TGTGCCAGCAGTTTATCCCCGGGGAGCTCCTACAATGAGCAGTTCTTC	CASSLSPGSSYNEQFF
TRBJ2-1	.	TRBD2	TRBV7-2	TGTGCCAGCAGCTCCCCCCCAGGGCGGGGGAGCTCCTACAATGAGCAGTTCTTC	CASSSPPGRGSSYNEQFF
TRBJ2-5	.	.	TRBV7-6	TGTGCCAGCAGCCCCCCCCCGGGAGAGACCCAGTACTTC	CASSPPPGETQYF
TRBJ2-5	.	TRBD1	TRBV4-1	TGCGCCAGCAGCGTCCCGGGACAGCAAGAGACCCAGTACTTC	CASSVPGQQETQYF
TRBJ2-4	.	TRBD1	TRBV5-4	TGTGCCAGCAGCTTGGGAGGGGGCGACTCCGGAAACATTCAGTACTTC	CASSLGGGDSGNIQYF
TRBJ2-3	.	TRBD2	TRBV27	TGTGCCAGCAGTTACCAAGCGGGGTCCACAGATACGCAGTATTTT	CASSYQAGSTDTQYF
TRBJ2-5	.	TRBD1	TRBV4-1	TGCGCCAGCAGCCATCCGGGACAGGGAGTCGGCGAGACCCAGTACTTC	CASSHPGQGVGETQYF
TRBJ2-7	.	TRBD1	TRBV10-1	TGCGCCAGCAGTAAGACAGGGTGGGACGAGCAGTACTTC	CASSKTGWDEQYF
TRBJ2-3	.	.	TRBV21-1	TGTGCCAGCAGCAAAGGCGGAGTCCCCACAGATACGCAGTATTTT	CASSKGGVPTDTQYF
TRBJ2-5	.	TRBD2	TRBV5-1	TGCGCCAGCAGCTGGACTAGCGGGGGCCAAGAGACCCAGTACTTC	CASSWTSGGQETQYF
TRBJ2-2	.	TRBD1	TRBV2	TGTGCCAGCGCCGGGACAGGGAGGGACACCGGGGAGCTGTTTTTT	CASAGTGRDTGELFF
TRBJ2-1	.	.	TRBV2	TGTGCCAGCATCCCCCTGGACTATTTCAACAATGAGCAGTTCTTC	CASIPLDYFNNEQFF
TRBJ2-2	.	TRBD1	TRBV18	TGTGCCAGCTCACCGCAACAGGGGGCGGACACCGGGGAGCTGTTTTTT	CASSPQQGADTGELFF
TRBJ1-1	few	.	TRBV28	TGTGCCAGCAGTTTGATCGGTAGAATGAACACTGAAGCTTTCTTT	CASSLIGRMNTEAFF
TRBJ2-1	medium-sized	.	TRBV7-7	TGTGCTAGCAGCTTAGACATCCTCTCCTACAATGAGCAGTTCTTC	CASSLDILSYNEQFF
TRBJ2-4	.	.	TRBV29-1	TGCAGTGGGGGCAGAGAGGGCATTCAGTACTTC	CSGGREGIQYF
TRBJ1-2	once	TRBD1	TRBV7-9	TGTGCCAGCAACTTTGTCTTGGGACAGGGGGAATATGGCTACACCTTC	CASNFVLGQGEYGYTF
TRBJ2-1	.	TRBD1	TRBV28	TGTGCCAGCTCTTCTCCGGGACAGGGTAACAATGAGCAGTTCTTC	CASSSPGQGNNEQFF
TRBJ2-3	once	.	TRBV9	TGTGCCAGCAGCGTAGGGCTCCCCACAGATACGCAGTATTTT	CASSVGLPTDTQYF
TRBJ2-7	.	TRBD1	TRBV9	TGTGCCAGCAGCAATGGACAGGTCTCCTACGAGCAGTACTTC	CASSNGQVSYEQYF
TRBJ2-1	.	TRBD2	TRBV4-1	TGCGCCAGCAGCCAATGGCTTAGCGGGGGGGCATCCCGAAATGAGCAGTTCTTC	CASSQWLSGGASRNEQFF
TRBJ2-2	.	.	TRBV28	TGTGCCAGCAGTAGGACAGTTTACACCGGGGAGCTGTTTTTT	CASSRTVYTGELFF
TRBJ2-1	.	.	TRBV6-1	TGTGCCAGCAGTGCCCTCTATGAGCAGTTCTTC	CASSALYEQFF
TRBJ1-2	.	TRBD1	TRBV7-9	TGTGCCAGCAGCTTAGCGGGATGGGACAGAGGGAACTATGGCTACACCTTC	CASSLAGWDRGNYGYTF
TRBJ2-3	.	TRBD2	TRBV7-9	TGTGCCAGCAGCCCGCTAGCGGGGCCTTTAGATACGCAGTATTTT	CASSPLAGPLDTQYF
TRBJ1-2	.	.	TRBV6-6	TGTGCCAGCAGTTACTCCGCTGGGGCGGTTAACTATGGCTACACCTTC	CASSYSAGAVNYGYTF
TRBJ2-3	.	.	TRBV5-4	TGTGCCAGCAGCAACAGGTGGCGTTCTAGCACAGATACGCAGTATTTT	CASSNRWRSSTDTQYF
TRBJ1-4	.	TRBD1	TRBV15	TGTGCCACCAGCAGGGCTGGACAGGGGATTGAAAAACTGTTTTTT	CATSRAGQGIEKLFF
TRBJ1-1	.	.	TRBV27	TGTGCCAGCAGTTTGCGAGGGATGAACACTGAAGCTTTCTTT	CASSLRGMNTEAFF
TRBJ2-7	.	TRBD1	TRBV5-1	TGCGCCAGCAGCCCCGGACAGGGAATCGTCGACGAGCAGTACTTC	CASSPGQGIVDEQYF
TRBJ1-1	few	.	TRBV29-1	TGCACCGTGGCTGCCCTTCTGGGGGCCGGGACTGAAGCTTTCTTT	CTVAALLGAGTEAFF
TRBJ2-1	.	TRBD2	TRBV19	TGTGCCAGTACCTCGCCTCGGACTAGCGGGGGGAAGTATGAGCAGTTCTTC	CASTSPRTSGGKYEQFF